These 8 T cell receptor beta chains were all obtained from the same sample, sequenced in a study of blood T cell repertoires in COVID-19. Only in-frame clones appear in the TCRdb table, and some are missing; sequencing was by immunoSEQ multiplex PCR. The sample has around 250,000 clones; 65% to 85% are singletons. What was sequenced was peripheral blood. These receptors all come from a man aged 40-55 years with active or convalescent COVID-19.

CDR3 nucleotide sequence: TGTGCCAGCAGCAGCCAGGGGGTGGGTTATAGCAATCAGCCCCAGCATTTT. It encodes CASSSQGVGYSNQPQHF. The chain is built from TRBV21-1 and TRBJ1-5; TRBD1 was called by the table and not checked on the DNA. TRBV21-1 corresponds to a pseudogene. CDR3 length: 17 amino acids.

The rearrangement joins TRBV14 to TRBJ1-2; no definite D call. The CDR3 contains 13 residues. V dropped 4 bases and J dropped 7 bases, with 13 bases sitting between them. Germline assignment: CDR1 SGHDN and CDR2 FVKESK. The CDR3 loop reads CASSPKGGFGYTF. CDR3 nucleotide sequence: TGTGCCAGCAGCCCTAAGGGAGGATTTGGCTACACCTTC.

The chain joins TRBV3-1 (or the pseudogene TRBV3-2) to TRBJ1-5, with a tentative D call TRBD1 (5 bases). The V end lost 3 bases, the J end lost 4 bases, and 10 bases lay between the germline ends. CDR1 and CDR2 (germline): LGHDT, YNNKEL (reference sequence). The CDR3 is 14 amino acids. CDR3 protein: CASSQGGINQPQHF. The CDR3 DNA reads as TGTGCCAGCAGCCAGGGGGGGATTAATCAGCCCCAGCATTTT.

V is TRBV11-2 and J is TRBJ2-3; TRBD1 matches at 10 bases. CDR3 length: 15 amino acids. V dropped 1 base and J dropped 3; count of bases not matched to a gene: 1. In germline, CDR1 is SGHAT, CDR2 FQNNGV. The CDR3 bases are TGTGCCAGCAGCTTAGGGGACAGGGGAACAGATACGCAGTATTTT. This translates into CASSLGDRGTDTQYF.

The genes are TRBV6-1 and TRBJ1-3; D is unresolved. The germline V gene has CDR1 MNHNS and CDR2 SASEGT. V lost 3 bases to trimming and J lost 0 bases, with 9 bases between them. This CDR3 comprises 15 residues. The CDR3 is CASSEAGVSGNTIYF. CDR3 in DNA: TGTGCCAGCAGTGAGGCGGGAGTCTCTGGAAACACCATATATTTT.

This chain links TRBV7-8 with TRBJ2-2, with a possible D match to TRBD2 (6 bases). Germline assignment: CDR1 SGHVS and CDR2 FQNEAQ. The germline V and J ends were trimmed by 3 bases and 5 bases, with 19 bases remaining between them. The CDR3 sequence is 17 residues long. The CDR3 DNA sequence: TGTGCCAGCAGCTTGGTTCAAGGTGACGGGGGAACCGGGGAGCTGTTTTTT. This codes for CASSLVQGDGGTGELFF.

The genes are TRBV3-1 (or the pseudogene TRBV3-2) and TRBJ1-2; perhaps TRBD1 as D (5 bases). Germline-derived CDR1 and CDR2 are LGHDT and YNNKEL (reference sequence). This CDR3 contains 12 residues. V dropped 5 bases and J dropped 8 bases, with 12 bases sitting between them. The CDR3 region has the DNA TGTGCCAGCAGCTGGGGGGTCCGGGGCTACACCTTC. Translation gives CASSWGVRGYTF.

As to this clone: At one boundary the junction diverges from the germline segment, which might be a read error. The chain recombines TRBV18 with TRBJ1-2; D gene uncertain. The CDR3 totals 12 residues. In germline, CDR1 is KGHSH, CDR2 LQKENI. CDR3 sequence: CASSPGGRSRAF. The CDR3, as DNA: TGTGCCAGCTCACCGGGAGGAAGGTCTCGCGCCTTC.